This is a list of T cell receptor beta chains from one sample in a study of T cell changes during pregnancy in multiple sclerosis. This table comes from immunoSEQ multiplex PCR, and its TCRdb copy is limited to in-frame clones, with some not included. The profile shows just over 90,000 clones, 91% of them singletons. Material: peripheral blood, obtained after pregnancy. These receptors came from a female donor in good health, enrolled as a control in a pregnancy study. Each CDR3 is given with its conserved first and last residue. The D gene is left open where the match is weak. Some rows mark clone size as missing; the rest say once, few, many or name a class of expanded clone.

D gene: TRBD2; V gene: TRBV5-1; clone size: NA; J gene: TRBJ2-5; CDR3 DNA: TGCGCCAGCAGCTTGGTCGGCGGGGGGGAAACACAAGAGACCCAGTACTTC; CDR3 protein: CASSLVGGGETQETQYF
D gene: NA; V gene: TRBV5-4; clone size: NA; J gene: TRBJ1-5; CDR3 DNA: TGTGCCAGCAGCTTGGACCAGCAGCCCCAGCATTTT; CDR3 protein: CASSLDQQPQHF
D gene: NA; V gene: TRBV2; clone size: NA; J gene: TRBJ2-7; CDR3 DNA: TGTGCCAGCGGGGCAGACTCCTACGAGCAGTACTTC; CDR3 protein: CASGADSYEQYF
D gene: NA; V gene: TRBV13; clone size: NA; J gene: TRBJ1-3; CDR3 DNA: TGTGCCAGCAGCTTACCGGGAGAAAGCTCTGGAAACACCATATATTTT; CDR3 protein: CASSLPGESSGNTIYF
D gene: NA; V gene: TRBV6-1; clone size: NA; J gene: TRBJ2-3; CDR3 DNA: TGTGCCAGCATAGGGGGAAACACAGATACGCAGTATTTT; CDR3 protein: CASIGGNTDTQYF
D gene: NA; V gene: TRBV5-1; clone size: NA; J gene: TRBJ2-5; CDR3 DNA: TGCGCCAGCAGCTACACCCAAGAGACCCAGTACTTC; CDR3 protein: CASSYTQETQYF
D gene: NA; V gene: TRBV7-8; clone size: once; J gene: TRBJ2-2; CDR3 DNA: TGTGCCAGCAGCCCCAGCCGGGACTTCGCCGGGGAGCTGTTTTTT; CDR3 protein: CASSPSRDFAGELFF
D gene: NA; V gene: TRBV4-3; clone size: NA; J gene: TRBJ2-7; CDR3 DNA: TGCGCCAGCAGCCAAGGGGGAGGGGACATCTACGAGCAGTACTTC; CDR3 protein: CASSQGGGDIYEQYF
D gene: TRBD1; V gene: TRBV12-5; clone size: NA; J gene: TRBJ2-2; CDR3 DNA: TGTGCTAGTGGCCGGGACAGCCACACCGGGGAGCTGTTTTTT; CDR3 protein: CASGRDSHTGELFF
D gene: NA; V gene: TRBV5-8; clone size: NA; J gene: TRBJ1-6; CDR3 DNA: TGTGCCAGCAGCTTTCCGAACACCTATAATTCACCCCTCCACTTT; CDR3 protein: CASSFPNTYNSPLHF
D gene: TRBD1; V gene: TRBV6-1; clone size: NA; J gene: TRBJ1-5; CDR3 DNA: TGTGCCAGCAGTGAGGGGGACAGGCGATATCAGCCCCAGCATTTT; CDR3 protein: CASSEGDRRYQPQHF
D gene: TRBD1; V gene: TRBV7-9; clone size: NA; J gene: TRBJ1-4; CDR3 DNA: TGTGCCAGCAGCTTAGGTCGGGACAGGGCGGCTAGAAAACTGTTTTTT; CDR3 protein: CASSLGRDRAARKLFF
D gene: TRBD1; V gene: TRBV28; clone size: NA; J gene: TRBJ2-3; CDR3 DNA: TGTGCCAGCAGTCCCGGACAGGGAAGCACAGATACGCAGTATTTT; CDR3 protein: CASSPGQGSTDTQYF
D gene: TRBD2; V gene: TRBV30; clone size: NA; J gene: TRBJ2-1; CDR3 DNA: TGTGCCTGGAGGGTAGCGGGGTGGCAGTTCTTC; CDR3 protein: CAWRVAGWQFF
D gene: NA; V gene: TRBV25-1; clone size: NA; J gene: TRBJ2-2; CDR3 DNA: TGTGCCAGCGCCCCCTCGACGGGGAACACCGGGGAGCTGTTTTTT; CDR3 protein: CASAPSTGNTGELFF
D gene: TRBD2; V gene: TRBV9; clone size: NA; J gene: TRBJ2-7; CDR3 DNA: TGTGCCAGCAGCCCCAGTGAGCGGGGGACCTACGAGCAGTACTTC; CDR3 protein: CASSPSERGTYEQYF
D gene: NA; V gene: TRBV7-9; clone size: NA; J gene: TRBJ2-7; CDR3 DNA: TGTGCCAGCAGTTCGACAGGTTACGAGCAGTACTTC; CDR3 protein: CASSSTGYEQYF
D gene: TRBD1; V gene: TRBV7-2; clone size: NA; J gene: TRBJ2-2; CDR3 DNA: TGTGCCAGCAGCCTCCGGACAGGGCGAGCCGGGGAGCTGTTTTTT; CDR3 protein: CASSLRTGRAGELFF
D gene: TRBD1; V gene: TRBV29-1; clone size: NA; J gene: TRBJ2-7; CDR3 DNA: TGCAGCGCCTTGTCGACAGGGGTGACCTACGAGCAGTACTTC; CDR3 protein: CSALSTGVTYEQYF
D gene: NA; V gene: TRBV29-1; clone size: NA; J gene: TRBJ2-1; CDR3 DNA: TGCAGCGTTGATAGGCAGCGTGATGAGCAGTTCTTC; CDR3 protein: CSVDRQRDEQFF
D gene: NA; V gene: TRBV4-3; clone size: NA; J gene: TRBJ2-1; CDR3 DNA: TGCGCCAGCAGCCAAGTCCGCCCCTCAGGTTTCATCGGTGAGCAGTTCTTC; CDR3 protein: CASSQVRPSGFIGEQFF
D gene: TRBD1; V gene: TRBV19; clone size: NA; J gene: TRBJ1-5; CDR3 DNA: TGTGCCAGTAGTGAACGACAGGGGATACAGCCCCAGCATTTT; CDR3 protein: CASSERQGIQPQHF
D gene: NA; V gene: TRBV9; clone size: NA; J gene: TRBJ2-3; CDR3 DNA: TGTGCCAGCAGCGTAGGAGTCTTCCTAAGCACAGATACGCAGTATTTT; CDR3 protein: CASSVGVFLSTDTQYF
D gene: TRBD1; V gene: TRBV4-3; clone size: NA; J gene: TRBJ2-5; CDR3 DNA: TGCGCCAGCAGCCCGACCGGGACAGGGGGTGAGACCCAGTACTTC; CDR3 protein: CASSPTGTGGETQYF
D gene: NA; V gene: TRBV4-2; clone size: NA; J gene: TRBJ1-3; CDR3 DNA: TGTGCCAGCACCGGGGGGGACGGAGGAAACACCATATATTTT; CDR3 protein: CASTGGDGGNTIYF
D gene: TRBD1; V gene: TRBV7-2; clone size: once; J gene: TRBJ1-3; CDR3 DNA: TGTGCCAGCACCGTAGGGGGCAGGGGGCCTGGAAACACCATATATTTT; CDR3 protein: CASTVGGRGPGNTIYF
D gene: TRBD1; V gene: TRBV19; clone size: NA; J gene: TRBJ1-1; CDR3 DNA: TGTGCCAGTAGTCGGACAGGGGGCGCGTTCACTGAAGCTTTCTTT; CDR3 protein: CASSRTGGAFTEAFF